This TCR beta chain was sequenced in a study of beta chain features in type 1 diabetes. Study-wide points: Moderately but significantly shorter TCRB CDR3s were found in Type 1 diabetes patients in all four CD4+ subsets.

The sample holds a few counts of this clone. No antigen is known for it. Trimming removed 1 base at V and 8 bases at J, with 12 bases between. The germline V gene encodes CDR1 SGHTA and CDR2 FQGNSA. The CDR3 spans 14 residues. Sequencing targeted expressed TCRB transcripts, as all isolated RNA had been reverse transcribed. The method was immunoSEQ multiplex PCR; TCRdb's version includes in-frame clones alone and lacks a portion of them. This table holds 300,000 to 350,000 clones, around an eighth found once. The rearrangement uses TRBV7-2 and TRBJ2-1; D unclear. The sequence was obtained from a woman between 18 and 29 years old with type 1 diabetes. What was sequenced was naive CD4+ T cells from blood. The CDR3 bases are TGTGCCAGCAGCTTAGGGCCAAACCTCGATGAGCAGTTCTTC. This sequence encodes CASSLGPNLDEQFF.